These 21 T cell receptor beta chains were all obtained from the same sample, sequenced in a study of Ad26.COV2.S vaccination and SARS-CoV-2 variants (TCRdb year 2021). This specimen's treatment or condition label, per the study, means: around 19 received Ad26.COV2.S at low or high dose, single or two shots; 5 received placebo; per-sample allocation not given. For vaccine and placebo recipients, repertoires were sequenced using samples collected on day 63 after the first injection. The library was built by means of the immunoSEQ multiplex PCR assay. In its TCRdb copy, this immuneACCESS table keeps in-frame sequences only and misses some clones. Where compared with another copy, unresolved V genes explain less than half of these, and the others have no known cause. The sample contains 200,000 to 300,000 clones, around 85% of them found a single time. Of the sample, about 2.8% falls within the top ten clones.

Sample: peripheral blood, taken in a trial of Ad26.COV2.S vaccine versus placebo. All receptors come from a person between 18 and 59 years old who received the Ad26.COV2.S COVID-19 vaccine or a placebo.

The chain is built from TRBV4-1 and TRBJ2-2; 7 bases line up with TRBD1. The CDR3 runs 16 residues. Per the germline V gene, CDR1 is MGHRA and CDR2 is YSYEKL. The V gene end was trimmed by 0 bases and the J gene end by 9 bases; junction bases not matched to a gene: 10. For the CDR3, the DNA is TGCGCCAGCAGCCAAGACCCCGCAGGGGACAGTCGGGAGCTGTTTTTT. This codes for CASSQDPAGDSRELFF.

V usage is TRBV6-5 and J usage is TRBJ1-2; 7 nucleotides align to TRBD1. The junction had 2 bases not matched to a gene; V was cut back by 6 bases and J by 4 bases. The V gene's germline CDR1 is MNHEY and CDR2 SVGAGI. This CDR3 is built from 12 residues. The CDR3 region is CASRRDSYGYTF. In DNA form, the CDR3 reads TGTGCCAGCAGGAGGGACAGCTATGGCTACACCTTC.

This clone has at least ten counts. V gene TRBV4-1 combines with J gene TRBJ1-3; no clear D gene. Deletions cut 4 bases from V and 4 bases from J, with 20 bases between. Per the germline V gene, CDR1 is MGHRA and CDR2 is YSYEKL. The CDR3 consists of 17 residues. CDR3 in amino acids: CASSPNPLSAAGNTIYF. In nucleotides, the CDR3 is TGCGCCAGCAGCCCGAACCCACTATCGGCGGCAGGAAACACCATATATTTT.

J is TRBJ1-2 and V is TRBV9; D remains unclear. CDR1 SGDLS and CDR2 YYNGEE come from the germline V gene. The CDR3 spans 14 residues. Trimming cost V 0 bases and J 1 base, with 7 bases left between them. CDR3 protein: CASSVGGLNYGYTF. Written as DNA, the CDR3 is TGTGCCAGCAGCGTAGGAGGGCTTAACTATGGCTACACCTTC.

Written as DNA, the CDR3 is TGCGCCAGCAGCTTGGTTGGAGACAGTAATGAAAAACTGTTTTTT. This gives the protein CASSLVGDSNEKLFF. The chain carries TRBV5-1 and TRBJ1-4, with a possible D match to TRBD1 (5 bases). The CDR3 has 15 amino acids. Trimming cost V 0 bases and J 4 bases, with 10 bases left between them. Per the germline V gene, CDR1 is SGHRS and CDR2 is YFSETQ.

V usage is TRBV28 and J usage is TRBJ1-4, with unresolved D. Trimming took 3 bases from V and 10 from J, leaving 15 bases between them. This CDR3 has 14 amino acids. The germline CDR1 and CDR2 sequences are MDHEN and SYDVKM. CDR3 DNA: TGTGCCAGCAGTTTGGGGATGGAGCGGGGAAAACTGTTTTTT. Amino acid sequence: CASSLGMERGKLFF.

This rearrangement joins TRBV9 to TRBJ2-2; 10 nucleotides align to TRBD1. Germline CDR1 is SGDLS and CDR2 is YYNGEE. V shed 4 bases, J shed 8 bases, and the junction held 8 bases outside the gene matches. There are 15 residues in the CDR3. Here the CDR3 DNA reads TGTGCCAGCAGCCCGAGTGGACAGGGGGGAGGGGAGCTGTTTTTT. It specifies CASSPSGQGGGELFF.

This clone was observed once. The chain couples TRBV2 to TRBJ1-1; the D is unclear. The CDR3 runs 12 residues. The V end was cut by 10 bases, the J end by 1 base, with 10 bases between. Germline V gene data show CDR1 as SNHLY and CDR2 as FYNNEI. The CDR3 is CAMGRRNTEAFF. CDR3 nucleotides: TGTGCCATGGGCCGACGGAACACTGAAGCTTTCTTT. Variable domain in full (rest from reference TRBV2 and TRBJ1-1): EPEVTQTPSHQVTQMGQEVILRCVPISNHLYFYWYRQILGQKVEFLVSFYNNEISEKSEIFDDQFSVERPDGSNFTLKIRSTKLEDSAMYFCAMGRRNTEAFFGQGTRLTVV.

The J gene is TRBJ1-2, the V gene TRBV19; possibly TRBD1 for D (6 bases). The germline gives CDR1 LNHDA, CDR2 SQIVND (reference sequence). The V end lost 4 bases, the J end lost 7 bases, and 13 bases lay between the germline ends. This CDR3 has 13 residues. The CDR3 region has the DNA TGTGCCAGTAGTAAGGGGGGTGAAACTGGCTACACCTTC. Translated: CASSKGGETGYTF.

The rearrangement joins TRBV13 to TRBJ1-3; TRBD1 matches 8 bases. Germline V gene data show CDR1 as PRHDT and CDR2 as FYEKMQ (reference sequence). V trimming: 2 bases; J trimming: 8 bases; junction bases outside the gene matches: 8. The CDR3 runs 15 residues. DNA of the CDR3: TGTGCCAGCAGCTTAATAGGCGACAGGGGTGACACCATATATTTT. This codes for CASSLIGDRGDTIYF.

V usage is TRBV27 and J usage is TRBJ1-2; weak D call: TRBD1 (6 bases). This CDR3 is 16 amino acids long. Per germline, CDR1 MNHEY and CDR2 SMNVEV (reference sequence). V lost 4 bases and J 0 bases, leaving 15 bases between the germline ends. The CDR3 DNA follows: TGTGCCAGCAGTTCGAACACAGGGCTACCTAACTATGGCTACACCTTC. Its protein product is CASSSNTGLPNYGYTF.

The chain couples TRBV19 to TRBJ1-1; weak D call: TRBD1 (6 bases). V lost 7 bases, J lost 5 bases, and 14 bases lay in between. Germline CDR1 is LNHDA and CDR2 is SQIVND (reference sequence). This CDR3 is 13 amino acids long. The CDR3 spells CASTMVGGTEAFF. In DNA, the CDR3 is TGTGCCAGTACCATGGTAGGGGGGACTGAAGCTTTCTTT. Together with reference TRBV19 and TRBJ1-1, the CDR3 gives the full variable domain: DGGITQSPKYLFRKEGQNVTLSCEQNLNHDAMYWYRQDPGQGLRLIYYSQIVNDFQKGDIAEGYSVSREKKESFPLTVTSAQKNPTAFYLCASTMVGGTEAFFGQGTRLTVV.

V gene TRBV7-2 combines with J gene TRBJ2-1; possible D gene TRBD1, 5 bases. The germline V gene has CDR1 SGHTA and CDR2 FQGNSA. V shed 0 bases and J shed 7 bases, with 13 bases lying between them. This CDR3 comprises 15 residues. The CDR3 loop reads CASSLAATQGNEQFF. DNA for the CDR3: TGTGCCAGCAGCTTAGCCGCAACCCAGGGAAATGAGCAGTTCTTC.

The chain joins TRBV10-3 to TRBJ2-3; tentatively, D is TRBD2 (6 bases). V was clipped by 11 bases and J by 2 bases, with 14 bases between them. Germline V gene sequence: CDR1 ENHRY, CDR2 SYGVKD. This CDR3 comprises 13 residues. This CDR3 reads CALGGGLTDTQYF. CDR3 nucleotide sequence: TGTGCCTTGGGGGGAGGACTCACAGATACGCAGTATTTT.

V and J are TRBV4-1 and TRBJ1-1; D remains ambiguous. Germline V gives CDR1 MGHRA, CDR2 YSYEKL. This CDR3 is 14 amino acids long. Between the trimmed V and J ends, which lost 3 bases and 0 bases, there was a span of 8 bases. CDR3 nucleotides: TGCGCCAGCAGCCAGGCAGAACTGAACACTGAAGCTTTCTTT. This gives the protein CASSQAELNTEAFF.

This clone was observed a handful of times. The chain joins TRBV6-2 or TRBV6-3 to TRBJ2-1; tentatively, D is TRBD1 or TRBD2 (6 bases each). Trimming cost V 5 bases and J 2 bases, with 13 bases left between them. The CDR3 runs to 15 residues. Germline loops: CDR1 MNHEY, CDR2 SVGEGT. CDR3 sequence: CASSPEGGPYNEQFF. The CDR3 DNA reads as TGTGCCAGCAGTCCCGAAGGGGGGCCCTACAATGAGCAGTTCTTC.

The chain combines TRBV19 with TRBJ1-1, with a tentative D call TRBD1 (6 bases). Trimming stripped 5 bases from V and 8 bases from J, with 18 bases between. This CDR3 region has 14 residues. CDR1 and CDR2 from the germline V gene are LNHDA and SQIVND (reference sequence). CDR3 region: CASSAPGDTMEAFF. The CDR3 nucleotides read TGTGCCAGTAGTGCCCCAGGGGACACAATGGAAGCTTTCTTT.

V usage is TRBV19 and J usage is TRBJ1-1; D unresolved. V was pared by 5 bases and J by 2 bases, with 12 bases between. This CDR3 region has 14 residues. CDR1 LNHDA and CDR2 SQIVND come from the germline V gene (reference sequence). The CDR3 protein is CASSVTVSNTEAFF. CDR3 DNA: TGTGCCAGTAGTGTCACAGTGTCAAACACTGAAGCTTTCTTT.

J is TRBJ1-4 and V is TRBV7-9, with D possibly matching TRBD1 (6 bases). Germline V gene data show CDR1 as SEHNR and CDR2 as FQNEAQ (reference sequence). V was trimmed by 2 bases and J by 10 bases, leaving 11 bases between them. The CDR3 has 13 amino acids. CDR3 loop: CASSLQGQGKLFF. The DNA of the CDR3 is TGTGCCAGCAGCTTACAGGGGCAGGGAAAACTGTTTTTT.

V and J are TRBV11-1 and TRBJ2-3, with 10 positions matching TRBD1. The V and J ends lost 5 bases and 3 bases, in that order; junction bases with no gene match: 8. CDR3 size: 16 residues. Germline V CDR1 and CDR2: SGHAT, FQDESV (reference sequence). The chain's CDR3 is CASSLNRGQGTDTQYF. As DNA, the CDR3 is TGTGCCAGCAGCCTGAACCGGGGACAGGGGACAGATACGCAGTATTTT.

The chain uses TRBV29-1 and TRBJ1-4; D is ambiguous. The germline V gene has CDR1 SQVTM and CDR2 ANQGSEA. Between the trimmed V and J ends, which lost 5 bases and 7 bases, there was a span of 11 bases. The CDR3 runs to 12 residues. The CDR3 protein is CSVSITGEKLFF. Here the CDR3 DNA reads TGCAGCGTTAGCATTACGGGTGAAAAACTGTTTTTT. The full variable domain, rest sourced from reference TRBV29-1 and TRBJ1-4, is SAVISQKPSRDICQRGTSLTIQCQVDSQVTMMFWYRQQPGQSLTLIATANQGSEATYESGFVIDKFPISRPNLTFSTLTVSNMSPEDSSIYLCSVSITGEKLFFGSGTQLSVL.